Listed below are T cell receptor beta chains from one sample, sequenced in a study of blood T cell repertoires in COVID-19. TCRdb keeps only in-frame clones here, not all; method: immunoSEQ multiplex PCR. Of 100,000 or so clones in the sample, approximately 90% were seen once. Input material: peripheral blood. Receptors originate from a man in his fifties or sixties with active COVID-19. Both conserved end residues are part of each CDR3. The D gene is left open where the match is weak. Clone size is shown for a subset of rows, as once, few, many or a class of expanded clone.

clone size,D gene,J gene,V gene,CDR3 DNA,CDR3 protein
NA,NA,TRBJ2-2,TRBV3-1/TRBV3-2,TGTGCCAGCAGCCATTCGGACTACACCGGGGAGCTGTTTTTT,CASSHSDYTGELFF
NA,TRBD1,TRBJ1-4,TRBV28,TGTGCCAGCAGTCTGACAGGGGGCGCCGAAAAACTGTTTTTT,CASSLTGGAEKLFF
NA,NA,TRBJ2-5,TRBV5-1,TGCGCCAGCAGGACTGGTCGACAAGAGACCCAGTACTTC,CASRTGRQETQYF
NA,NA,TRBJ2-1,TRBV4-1,TGCGCCAGCAGCCGGGGACTCGATGAGCAGTTCTTC,CASSRGLDEQFF
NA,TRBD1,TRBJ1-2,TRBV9,TGTGCCAGCAGCTTACCGGGACAGGGCTATGGCTACACCTTC,CASSLPGQGYGYTF
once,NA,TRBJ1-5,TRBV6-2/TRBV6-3,TGTGCCAGCAGTTATAGTAGTAGGGGACAGCCCCAGCATTTT,CASSYSSRGQPQHF
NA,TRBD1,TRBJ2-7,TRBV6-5,TGTGCCAGCACCCCGGGACAGGGCCATTACGAGCAGTACTTC,CASTPGQGHYEQYF
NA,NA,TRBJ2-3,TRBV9,TGTGCCAGCAGCGTAGCCCCACCAGGAACAGATACGCAGTATTTT,CASSVAPPGTDTQYF
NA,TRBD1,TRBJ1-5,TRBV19,TGTGCCAGTAGCAGGGGGGAGAGCAATCAGCCCCAGCATTTT,CASSRGESNQPQHF
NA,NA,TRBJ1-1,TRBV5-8,TGTGCCAGCAGCTTGGCCGTAACTTACACTGAAGCTTTCTTT,CASSLAVTYTEAFF
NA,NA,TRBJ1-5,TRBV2,TGTGCCAGCGTTAGACACAAGAATCAGCCCCAGCATTTT,CASVRHKNQPQHF
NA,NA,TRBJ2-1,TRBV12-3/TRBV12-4,TGTGCCAGCAGTTTGGGGCATGAGCAGTTCTTC,CASSLGHEQFF
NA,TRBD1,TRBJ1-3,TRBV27,TGTGCCAGCAGTTTAACAGGGACAGGGGGAAACACCATATATTTT,CASSLTGTGGNTIYF
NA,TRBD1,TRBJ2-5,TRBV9,TGTGCCAGCAGCCCTTACCGGGACAGGGAGACCCAGTACTTC,CASSPYRDRETQYF
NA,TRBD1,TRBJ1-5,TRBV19,TGTGCCAGTAGCCGGACAGGGGGCTGGGGACAGCCCCAGCATTTT,CASSRTGGWGQPQHF
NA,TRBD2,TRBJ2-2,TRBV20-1,TGCAGTGCTAGTTTTGCTAGCGGATTAAACACCGGGGAGCTGTTTTTT,CSASFASGLNTGELFF
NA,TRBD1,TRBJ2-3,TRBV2,TGTGCCAGCAGTGATCAGCAGGGGGCACGGGATACGCAGTATTTT,CASSDQQGARDTQYF
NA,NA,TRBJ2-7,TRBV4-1,TGCGCCAGCAGCCAAGTTAGGGGGGGGGCAACCTACGAGCAGTACTTC,CASSQVRGGATYEQYF
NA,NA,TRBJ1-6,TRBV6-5,TGTGCCAGCAGTTCATATAATTCACCCCTCCACTTT,CASSSYNSPLHF
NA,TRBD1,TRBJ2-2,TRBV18,TGTGCCAGCTCACCACCCGGACAGGGGGGGAACACCGGGGAGCTGTTTTTT,CASSPPGQGGNTGELFF
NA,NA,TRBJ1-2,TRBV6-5,TGTGCCAGCAGTTATAGGGGCGGCTACACCTTC,CASSYRGGYTF
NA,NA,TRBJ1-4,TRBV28,TGTGCCAGCAGTTTATATACGGTAGCAACTAATGAAAAACTGTTTTTT,CASSLYTVATNEKLFF
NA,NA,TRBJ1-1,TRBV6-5,TGTGCCAGCAACGGGGTCGGGACTGAAGCTTTCTTT,CASNGVGTEAFF
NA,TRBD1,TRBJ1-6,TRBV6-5,TGTGCCAGCCTTTGGGGACAGAGTTATAATTCACCCCTCCACTTT,CASLWGQSYNSPLHF
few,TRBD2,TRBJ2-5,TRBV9,TGTGCCAGCAGCCCCAGCGGGGGGGTCGGTGAGACCCAGTACTTC,CASSPSGGVGETQYF
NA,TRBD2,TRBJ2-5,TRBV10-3,TGTGCCATCAGTTCCGGGACTAGCGGGAGTGGCGAGACCCAGTACTTC,CAISSGTSGSGETQYF
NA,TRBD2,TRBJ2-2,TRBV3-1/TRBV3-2,TGTGCCAGCGCCCTCGGGGGGGCTAGGACCGGGGAGCTGTTTTTT,CASALGGARTGELFF
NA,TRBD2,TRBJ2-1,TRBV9,TGTGCCAGCAGCGCTCGTAGCGGGGGGAAGTTCTTC,CASSARSGGKFF
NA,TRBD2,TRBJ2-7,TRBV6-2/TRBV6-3,TGTGCCAGCAGCCCACCGGGGGGGGCCTACGAGCAGTACTTC,CASSPPGGAYEQYF
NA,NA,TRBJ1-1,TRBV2,TGTGCCAGCAGTGGGCGGGGGCGCATTGAAGCTTTCTTT,CASSGRGRIEAFF
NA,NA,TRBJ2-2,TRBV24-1,TGTGCCACCAGTCCCCCTATCGGACTGGGGGCGGACACCGGGGAGCTGTTTTTT,CATSPPIGLGADTGELFF
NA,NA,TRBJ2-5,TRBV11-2,TGTGCCAGCAGCTTAGATCGGGGAAGGGAGACCCAGTACTTC,CASSLDRGRETQYF
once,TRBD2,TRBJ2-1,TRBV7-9,TGTGCCAGCGGTCGGACTAGCGGTGAGCAGTTCTTC,CASGRTSGEQFF
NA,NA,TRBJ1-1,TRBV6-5,TGTGCCAGCAGAGCCAGGGTGACTGAAGCTTTCTTT,CASRARVTEAFF
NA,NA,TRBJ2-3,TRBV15,TGTGCCACCAGCTTAGGAGCGGGTTGGGCGGATACGCAGTATTTT,CATSLGAGWADTQYF
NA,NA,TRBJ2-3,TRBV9,TGTGCCAGCAGCGTAGGCCGGGGGGCCCTCACAGATACGCAGTATTTT,CASSVGRGALTDTQYF
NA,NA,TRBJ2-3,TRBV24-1,TGTGCCACCAGTGCCGGCAGGGGCAGGACAGATACGCAGTATTTT,CATSAGRGRTDTQYF